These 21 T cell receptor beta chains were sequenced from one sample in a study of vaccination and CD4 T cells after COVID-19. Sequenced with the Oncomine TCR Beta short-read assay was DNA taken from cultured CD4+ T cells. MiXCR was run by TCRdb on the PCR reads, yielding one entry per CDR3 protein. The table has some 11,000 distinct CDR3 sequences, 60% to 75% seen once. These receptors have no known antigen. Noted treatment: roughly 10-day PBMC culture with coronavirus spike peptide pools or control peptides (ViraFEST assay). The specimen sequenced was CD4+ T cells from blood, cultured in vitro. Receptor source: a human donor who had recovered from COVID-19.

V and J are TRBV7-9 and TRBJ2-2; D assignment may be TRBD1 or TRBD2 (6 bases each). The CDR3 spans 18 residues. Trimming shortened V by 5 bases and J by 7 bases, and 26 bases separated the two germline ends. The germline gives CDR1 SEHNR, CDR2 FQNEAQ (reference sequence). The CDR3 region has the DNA TGTGCCAGCAGCCCAAGGGGGGTCCGGGAATCGGTAGACGGGGAGCTGTTTTTT. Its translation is CASSPRGVRESVDGELFF.

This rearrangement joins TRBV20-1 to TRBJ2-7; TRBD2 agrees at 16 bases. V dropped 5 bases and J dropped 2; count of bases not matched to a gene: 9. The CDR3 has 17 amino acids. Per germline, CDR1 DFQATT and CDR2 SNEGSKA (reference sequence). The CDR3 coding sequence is TGCAGTGCTCCCGAAACCGGGACTAGCGGGAGGGCCTACGAGCAGTACTTC. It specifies CSAPETGTSGRAYEQYF.

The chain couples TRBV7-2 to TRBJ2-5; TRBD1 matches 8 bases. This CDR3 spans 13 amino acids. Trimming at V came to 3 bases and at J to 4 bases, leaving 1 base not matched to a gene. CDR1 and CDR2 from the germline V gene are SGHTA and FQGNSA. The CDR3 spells CASSFGQGETQYF. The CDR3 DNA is TGTGCCAGCAGCTTCGGACAGGGAGAGACCCAGTACTTC.

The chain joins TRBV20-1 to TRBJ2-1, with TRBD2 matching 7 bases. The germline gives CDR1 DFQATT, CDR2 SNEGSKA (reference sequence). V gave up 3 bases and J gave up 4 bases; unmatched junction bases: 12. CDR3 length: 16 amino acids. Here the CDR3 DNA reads TGCAGTGCTAGTACCCCAGCGGGACGAACATACAATGAGCAGTTCTTC. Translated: CSASTPAGRTYNEQFF.

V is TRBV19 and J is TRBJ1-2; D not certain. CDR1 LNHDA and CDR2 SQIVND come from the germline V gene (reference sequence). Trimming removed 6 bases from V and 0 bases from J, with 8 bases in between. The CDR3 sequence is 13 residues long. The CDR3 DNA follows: TGTGCCAGTAGAAAAGGAACTAACTATGGCTACACCTTC. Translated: CASRKGTNYGYTF.

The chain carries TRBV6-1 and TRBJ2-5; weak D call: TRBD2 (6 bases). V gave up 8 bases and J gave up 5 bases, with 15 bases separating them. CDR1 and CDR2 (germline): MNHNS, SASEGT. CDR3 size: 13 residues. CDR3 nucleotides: TGTGCCAGCCGAAAAGCGGGCGTCGAGACCCAGTACTTC. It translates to CASRKAGVETQYF.

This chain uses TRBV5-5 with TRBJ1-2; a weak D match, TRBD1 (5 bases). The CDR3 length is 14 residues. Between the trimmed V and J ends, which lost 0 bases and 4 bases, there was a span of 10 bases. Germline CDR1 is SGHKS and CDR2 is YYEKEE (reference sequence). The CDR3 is CASSLETVVYGYTF. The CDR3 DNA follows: TGTGCCAGCAGCTTGGAGACAGTTGTCTATGGCTACACCTTC.

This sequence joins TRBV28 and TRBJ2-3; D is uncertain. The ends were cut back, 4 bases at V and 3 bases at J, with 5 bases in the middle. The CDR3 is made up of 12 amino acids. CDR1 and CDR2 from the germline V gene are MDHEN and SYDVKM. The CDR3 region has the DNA TGTGCCAGCAGTTCCCAAACAGATACGCAGTATTTT. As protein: CASSSQTDTQYF.

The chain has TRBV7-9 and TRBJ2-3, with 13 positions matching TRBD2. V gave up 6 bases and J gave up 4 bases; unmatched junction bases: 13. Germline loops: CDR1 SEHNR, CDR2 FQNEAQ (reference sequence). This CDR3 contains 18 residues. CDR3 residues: CASRPRLAGGRVADTQYF. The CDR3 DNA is TGTGCCAGCAGGCCAAGACTAGCGGGAGGCCGTGTAGCAGATACGCAGTATTTT.

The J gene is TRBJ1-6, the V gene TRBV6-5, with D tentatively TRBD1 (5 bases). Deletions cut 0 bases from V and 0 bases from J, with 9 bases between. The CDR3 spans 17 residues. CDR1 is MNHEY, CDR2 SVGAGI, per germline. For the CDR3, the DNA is TGTGCCAGCAGTTACTCATACAGGAGCTCCTATAATTCACCCCTCCACTTT. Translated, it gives CASSYSYRSSYNSPLHF.

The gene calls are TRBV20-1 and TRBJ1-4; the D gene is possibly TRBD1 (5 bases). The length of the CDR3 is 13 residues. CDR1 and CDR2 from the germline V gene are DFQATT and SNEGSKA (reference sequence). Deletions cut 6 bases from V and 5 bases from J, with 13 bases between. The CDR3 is CSAPGTANEKLFF. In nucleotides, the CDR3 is TGCAGTGCACCCGGGACGGCGAATGAAAAACTGTTTTTT.

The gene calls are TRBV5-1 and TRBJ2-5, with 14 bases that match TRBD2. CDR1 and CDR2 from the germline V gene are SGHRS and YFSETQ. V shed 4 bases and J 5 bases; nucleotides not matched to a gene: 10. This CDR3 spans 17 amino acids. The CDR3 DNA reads TGCGCCAGCAGCCCCCTCCCCGGGACTAGCGGGAGTGAGACCCAGTACTTC. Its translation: CASSPLPGTSGSETQYF.

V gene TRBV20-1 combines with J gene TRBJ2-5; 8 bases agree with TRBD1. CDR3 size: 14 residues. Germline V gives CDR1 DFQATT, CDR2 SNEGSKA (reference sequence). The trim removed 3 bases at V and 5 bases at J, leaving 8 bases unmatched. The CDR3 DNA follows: TGCAGTGCTAGGACAGGGGATCAGAGGGAGACCCAGTACTTC. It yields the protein CSARTGDQRETQYF.

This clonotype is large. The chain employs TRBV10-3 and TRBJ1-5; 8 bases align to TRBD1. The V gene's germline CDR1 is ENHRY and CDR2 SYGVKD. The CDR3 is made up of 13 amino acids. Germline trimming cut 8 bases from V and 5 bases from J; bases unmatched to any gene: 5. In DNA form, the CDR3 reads TGTGCCATCGGAGACAGGGGTGATCAGCCCCAGCATTTT. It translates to CAIGDRGDQPQHF.

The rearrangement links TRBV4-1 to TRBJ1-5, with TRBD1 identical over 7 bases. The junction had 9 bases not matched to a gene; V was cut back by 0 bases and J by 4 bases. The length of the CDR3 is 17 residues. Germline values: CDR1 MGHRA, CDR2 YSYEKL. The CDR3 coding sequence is TGCGCCAGCAGCCAAGAATCGGGCAGGGGGTATAATCAGCCCCAGCATTTT. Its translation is CASSQESGRGYNQPQHF.

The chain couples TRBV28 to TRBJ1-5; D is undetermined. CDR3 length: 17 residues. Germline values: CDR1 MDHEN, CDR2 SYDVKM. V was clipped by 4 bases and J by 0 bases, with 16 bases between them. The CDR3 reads CASSSPRIRFSNQPQHF. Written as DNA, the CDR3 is TGTGCCAGCAGTTCCCCTCGCATCCGATTTAGCAATCAGCCCCAGCATTTT.

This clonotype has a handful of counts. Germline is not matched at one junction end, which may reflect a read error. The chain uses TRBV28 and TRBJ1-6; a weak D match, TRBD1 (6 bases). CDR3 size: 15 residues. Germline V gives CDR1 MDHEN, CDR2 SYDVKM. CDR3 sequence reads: CASSITGSFNSPLHF. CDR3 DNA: TGTGCCAGCAGTATAACAGGGTCCTTTAATTCACCCCTCCACTTT.

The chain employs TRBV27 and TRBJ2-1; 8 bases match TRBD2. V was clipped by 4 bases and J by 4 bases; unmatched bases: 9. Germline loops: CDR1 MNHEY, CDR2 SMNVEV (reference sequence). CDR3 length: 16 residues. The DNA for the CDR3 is TGTGCCAGCAGTTCAAGCAACGGGAGGGGGTACAATGAGCAGTTCTTC. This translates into CASSSSNGRGYNEQFF.

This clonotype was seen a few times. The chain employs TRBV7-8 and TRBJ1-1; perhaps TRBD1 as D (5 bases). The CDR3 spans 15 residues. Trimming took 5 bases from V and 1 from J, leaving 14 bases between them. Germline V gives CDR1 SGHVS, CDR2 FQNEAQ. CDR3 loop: CASSPSGTTNTEAFF. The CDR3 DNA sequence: TGTGCCAGCAGCCCAAGTGGGACGACGAACACTGAAGCTTTCTTT.

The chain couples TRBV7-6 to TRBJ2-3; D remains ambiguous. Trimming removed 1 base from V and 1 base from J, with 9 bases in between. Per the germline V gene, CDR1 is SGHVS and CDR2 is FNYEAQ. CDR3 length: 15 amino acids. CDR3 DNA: TGTGCCAGCAGCTTAGGAGGATCGGGCACAGATACGCAGTATTTT. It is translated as CASSLGGSGTDTQYF.

In DNA, the CDR3 is TGTGCCAGCAGCTTTCACGGCGCCAAAAACATTCAGTACTTC. Residues: CASSFHGAKNIQYF. V usage is TRBV7-2 and J usage is TRBJ2-4; no firm D call. The CDR3 runs 14 residues. Germline V CDR1 and CDR2: SGHTA, FQGNSA. V lost 3 bases to trimming and J lost 1 base, with 7 bases between them.